This paragraph reports one T cell receptor (beta chain). Libraries were prepared by immunoSEQ multiplex PCR; TCRdb keeps only in-frame clonotypes and omits some of them. In the table there are about 160,000 clones, 81% of which are singletons. This sample is part of a study of blood T cell repertoires in COVID-19. Overall study context: Whether acute or convalescent, the COVID-19 samples came from the United States, Italy and Spain.

The length of the CDR3 is 13 residues. CDR1 and CDR2 from the germline V gene are MNHEY and SVGAGI. Trimming pared 6 bases from V and 7 bases from J, leaving 15 bases between. Individuals aged about 18 to 89 years were recruited from around 22 US areas. The V and J genes are TRBV6-5 and TRBJ1-2; a possible D gene is TRBD1 (5 bases). Sequenced sample: PBMCs or T cells enriched from blood (not recorded which). This sequence was found in a woman in her 40s with acute COVID-19. The CDR3 sequence is CASRRDLGGGYTF. In DNA, the CDR3 is TGTGCCAGCAGAAGGGACTTGGGGGGTGGCTACACCTTC.